This passage covers 25 T cell receptor beta chains from one sample sequenced in a study of CD8 T cells in Susac syndrome. Random hexamers were used to reverse transcribe an amount of about 0.45 to 1 ug RNA. TCRdb analysed the immunoSEQ multiplex PCR reads with MiXCR anew, one entry per CDR3 protein. The sample comprises 200,000 to 300,000 distinct CDR3 sequences, 90% to 97% of which are singletons, and 0.1% rests with the top ten. The sample comprised CD4+ T cells from PBMCs. All receptors come from a human donor with Susac syndrome.

This chain links TRBV29-1 with TRBJ2-1, with 7 bases lining up with TRBD1. The germline CDR1 and CDR2 sequences are SQVTM and ANQGSEA. The CDR3 runs to 14 residues. After removal of 6 bases from V and 3 bases from J, the junction contained 8 bases not matched to a gene. CDR3 loop: CSVGWGQHYNEQFF. In nucleotides, the CDR3 is TGCAGCGTAGGATGGGGACAGCACTACAATGAGCAGTTCTTC.

V usage is TRBV5-1 and J usage is TRBJ2-1; D possibly corresponds to TRBD1 (6 bases). The V end was cut by 0 bases, the J end by 9 bases, with 10 bases between. The CDR3 is 13 amino acids. CDR1 is SGHRS, CDR2 YFSETQ, per germline. The CDR3 sequence is CASSLDLGGEQFF. The CDR3 DNA reads as TGCGCCAGCAGCTTGGACCTAGGGGGTGAGCAGTTCTTC.

This sequence joins TRBV28 and TRBJ2-3; D is unresolved. CDR3 length equals 14 residues. CDR1 MDHEN and CDR2 SYDVKM come from the germline V gene. The V end lost 5 bases, the J end lost 6 bases, and 15 bases lay between the germline ends. CDR3: CASSPRLLGDTQYF. The CDR3 coding sequence is TGTGCCAGCAGTCCCAGACTCCTAGGGGATACGCAGTATTTT.

The gene calls are TRBV12-5 and TRBJ2-5, with 8 bases aligning to TRBD2. V trimming: 1 base; J trimming: 4 bases; junction bases outside the gene matches: 5. This CDR3 spans 15 amino acids. Germline assignment: CDR1 LGHNT and CDR2 FRNRAP. CDR3 in amino acids: CASGLDGRAGETQYF. CDR3 DNA sequence: TGTGCTAGTGGTTTGGACGGGAGGGCCGGAGAGACCCAGTACTTC.

V gene TRBV25-1 combines with J gene TRBJ2-3, with a weak D call TRBD2 (5 bases). This CDR3 is built from 16 residues. CDR1 MGHDK and CDR2 SYGVNS come from the germline V gene. Trimming stripped 2 bases from V and 6 bases from J, with 18 bases between. The CDR3 DNA is TGTGCCAGCAGTGAAGATCGGGGTAACCGACGGGATACGCAGTATTTT. This codes for CASSEDRGNRRDTQYF.

This sequence joins TRBV25-1 and TRBJ2-7; 12 positions match TRBD2. The CDR3 contains 18 residues. V lost 6 bases to trimming and J lost 3 bases; unmatched junction nucleotides: 15. Germline V CDR1 and CDR2: MGHDK, SYGVNS. CDR3 coding DNA: TGTGCCAGCAGAGAGACTACGACCGGGACTAGCGGGCTCTACGAGCAGTACTTC. It specifies CASRETTTGTSGLYEQYF.

V gene TRBV12-3 or TRBV12-4 combines with J gene TRBJ2-2, with D possibly being TRBD1 (5 bases). CDR3 length: 14 amino acids. Trimming removed 5 bases from V and 7 bases from J, with 14 bases in between. CDR3 DNA sequence: TGTGCCAGCAGTCCCTTTGGGGCCGGCGGGGAGCTGTTTTTT. Translated: CASSPFGAGGELFF.

The rearrangement uses TRBV20-1 and TRBJ2-1, with 7 bases identical to TRBD2. The CDR3 has 14 residues. Germline V gene sequence: CDR1 DFQATT, CDR2 SNEGSKA (reference sequence). V shed 6 bases, J shed 2 bases, and the junction held 7 bases outside the gene matches. As DNA, the CDR3 is TGCAGTGCCGGAGGTGGGGGGGCCTACAATGAGCAGTTCTTC. It encodes CSAGGGGAYNEQFF.

The rearrangement uses TRBV28 and TRBJ2-1; 14 positions match TRBD2. Germline lookup yields CDR1 MDHEN and CDR2 SYDVKM. This CDR3 spans 16 amino acids. Unmatched junction bases numbered 3, after V lost 8 bases and J lost 0 bases. The CDR3 here is CASRLAGGSSYNEQFF. As DNA, the CDR3 is TGTGCCAGCCGACTAGCGGGAGGGAGCTCCTACAATGAGCAGTTCTTC.

V and J are TRBV25-1 and TRBJ1-1, with TRBD1 matching 9 bases. Germline V CDR1 and CDR2: MGHDK, SYGVNS. The CDR3 has 13 amino acids. V shed 5 bases, J shed 7 bases, and the junction held 5 bases outside the gene matches. This CDR3 reads CASSRQGESEAFF. The CDR3 nucleotides are TGTGCCAGCAGTAGACAGGGGGAGAGTGAAGCTTTCTTT.

This clonotype appeared once. This chain links TRBV11-1 with TRBJ2-7, with 10 nucleotides matching TRBD2. This CDR3 has 15 residues. V lost 5 bases to trimming and J lost 2 bases; unmatched junction nucleotides: 6. Looked up from germline, CDR1 is SGHAT and CDR2 is FQDESV (reference sequence). CDR3 DNA sequence: TGTGCCAGCAGCCCGTCTAGCGGGAGACCCTACGAGCAGTACTTC. Encoded protein: CASSPSSGRPYEQYF. Variable domain in full (rest from reference TRBV11-1 and TRBJ2-7): EAEVAQSPRYKITEKSQAVAFWCDPISGHATLYWYRQILGQGPELLVQFQDESVVDDSQLPKDRFSAERLKGVDSTLKIQPAELGDSAMYLCASSPSSGRPYEQYFGPGTRLTVT.

The genes are TRBV7-9 and TRBJ1-1; 7 bases are a match to TRBD1. V lost 5 bases, J lost 2 bases, and 5 bases stayed unmatched. Germline V gives CDR1 SEHNR, CDR2 FQNEAQ (reference sequence). The CDR3 has 14 amino acids. CDR3 in amino acids: CASSLQGTNTEAFF. CDR3 bases: TGTGCCAGCAGCCTACAGGGGACAAACACTGAAGCTTTCTTT.

This clonotype was detected only once. This chain joins TRBV3-1 and TRBJ1-2; D is undetermined. Germline values: CDR1 LGHDT, CDR2 YNNKEL (reference sequence). This CDR3 comprises 15 residues. The V and J ends lost 1 base and 4 bases respectively, with 13 bases between them. Written as DNA, the CDR3 is TGTGCCAGCAGCCAAGTATTCGGGCCTAGCTATGGCTACACCTTC. This codes for CASSQVFGPSYGYTF.

J is TRBJ1-2 and V is TRBV7-9; D gene ambiguous. CDR3 length equals 14 residues. V was pared by 0 bases and J by 8 bases, with 13 bases between. Germline CDR1 is SEHNR and CDR2 is FQNEAQ (reference sequence). CDR3 amino acids: CASSLASAQGGYTF. For the CDR3, the DNA is TGTGCCAGCAGCTTAGCGTCCGCCCAAGGGGGCTACACCTTC.

This clonotype was observed a handful of times. The chain recombines TRBV12-3 or TRBV12-4 with TRBJ2-1; the D is unclear. V lost 3 bases to trimming and J lost 8 bases, with 5 bases between them. The CDR3 has 11 amino acids. Here the CDR3 reads CASSFMDEQFF. DNA for the CDR3: TGTGCCAGCAGTTTTATGGATGAGCAGTTCTTC.

This chain joins TRBV7-3 and TRBJ1-1; 10 bases align to TRBD1. The CDR3 runs 15 residues. Germline V lookup: CDR1 SGHTA, CDR2 FQGTGA. V was pared by 5 bases and J by 11 bases, with 14 bases of the junction left unmatched. CDR3 residues: CASSLEPDRGRGAFF. Written as DNA, the CDR3 is TGTGCCAGCAGCCTAGAACCCGACAGGGGGCGTGGGGCTTTCTTT.

This clonotype came up a few times. The rearrangement joins TRBV5-1 to TRBJ2-5; D perhaps matches TRBD2 (6 bases). CDR3 size: 14 residues. The V end lost 3 bases, the J end lost 4 bases, and 13 bases lay between the germline ends. CDR1 is SGHRS and CDR2 is YFSETQ in the germline V gene. The CDR3 region is CASSSAGLVETQYF. The CDR3 nucleotides read TGCGCCAGCAGCTCCGCGGGACTTGTAGAGACCCAGTACTTC.

The V call is TRBV12-3 or TRBV12-4, the J call TRBJ2-5, with D perhaps assigned TRBD1 or TRBD2 (5 bases each). CDR3 length: 14 amino acids. Trimming left V 3 bases short and J 5 bases short, with 13 bases between. The CDR3, as DNA: TGTGCCAGCAGTTTGGGGGATGGCAGGGAGACCCAGTACTTC. Amino acids: CASSLGDGRETQYF.

This chain uses TRBV15 with TRBJ1-3, with D perhaps TRBD1 (5 bases). V dropped 7 bases and J dropped 5 bases, with 12 bases sitting between them. Per the germline V gene, CDR1 is LNHNV and CDR2 is YYDKDF (reference sequence). CDR3 length equals 13 residues. CDR3 in DNA: TGTGCCACCACCACGGGACGGCGAAACACCATATATTTT. Its protein is CATTTGRRNTIYF.

V is TRBV20-1 and J is TRBJ1-1; no firm D call. CDR1 is DFQATT, CDR2 SNEGSKA, per germline (reference sequence). The CDR3 runs to 12 residues. Trimming shortened V by 3 bases and J by 3 bases, and 8 bases separated the two germline ends. For the CDR3, the DNA is TGCAGTGCTAGTCGGCAGGACACTGAAGCTTTCTTT. Residues: CSASRQDTEAFF.

This sequence joins TRBV29-1 and TRBJ2-4; D gene unclear. Trimming stripped 8 bases from V and 14 bases from J, with 13 bases between. The CDR3 totals 9 residues. CDR1 SQVTM and CDR2 ANQGSEA come from the germline V gene. This CDR3 reads CSNYKPEYF. As DNA, the CDR3 is TGCAGCAACTACAAGCCAGAGTACTTC.

Of note for this clonotype: One end of the junction is discordant with germline, which a read error may explain. The rearrangement joins TRBV7-7 to TRBJ2-3; D possibly corresponds to TRBD1 (6 bases). Germline CDR1 SSHAT, CDR2 FNYEAQ (reference sequence). The CDR3 totals 16 residues. CDR3 residues: CASSPRGGDSTDTQYF. CDR3 bases: TGTGCTAGCAGCCCGAGAGGGGGAGATAGCACAGATACGCAGTATTTT.

The sample holds one count of this clonotype. This rearrangement joins TRBV23-1 to TRBJ2-5, with 7 bases matching TRBD2. TRBV23-1 is an open reading frame whose function is uncertain. V lost 6 bases and J lost 3; bases outside the gene matches: 16. The CDR3 consists of 17 residues. DNA for the CDR3: TGCGCCAGCAGCGAATCCGCATATCGGGGGGTTAAAGAGACCCAGTACTTC. Its protein is CASSESAYRGVKETQYF.

This chain joins TRBV9 and TRBJ2-7; TRBD1 aligns across 8 bases. V was clipped by 2 bases and J by 6 bases; unmatched bases: 4. The CDR3 runs 13 residues. CDR1 and CDR2 from the germline V gene are SGDLS and YYNGEE. Here the CDR3 DNA reads TGTGCCAGCAGCGTCCGGACAGGGCGCGAGCAGTACTTC. It codes for CASSVRTGREQYF. Combining the CDR3 with reference TRBV9 and TRBJ2-7 gives the whole variable domain DSGVTQTPKHLITATGQRVTLRCSPRSGDLSVYWYQQSLDQGLQFLIQYYNGEERAKGNILERFSAQQFPDLHSELNLSSLELGDSALYFCASSVRTGREQYFGPGTRLTVT.

The V and J genes are TRBV20-1 and TRBJ2-1; the D gene is possibly TRBD2 (5 bases). Trimming left V 0 bases short and J 6 bases short, with 12 bases between. The length of the CDR3 is 14 residues. Germline CDR1 is DFQATT and CDR2 is SNEGSKA (reference sequence). DNA for the CDR3: TGCAGTGCTAGAGACCCTAGCTCCGCCAATGAGCAGTTCTTC. Translated: CSARDPSSANEQFF.